These 29 T cell receptor beta chains share one sample of origin, sequenced in a study of shared clonotypes between healthy human individuals. The protocol was immunoSEQ multiplex PCR, while the TCRdb copy is restricted to in-frame clones and leaves out a portion. The sample holds about 1 million clones, 78% seen once. The sample taken for sequencing was memory CD4+ T cells from PBMCs. Subset specified: CD45RA-negative fraction. All receptors derive from a man aged 18 to 30 in good health. Some clones in this sample may be carry-over from other donors' samples.

Comments on this clone: A much more abundant neighbour one base away suggests this may be a read error. This same CDR3 is encoded by further DNA sequences in the sample. V is TRBV7-2 and J is TRBJ1-5; D is unresolved. The germline CDR1 and CDR2 sequences are SGHTA and FQGNSA. Trimming left V 2 bases short and J 2 bases short, with 4 bases between. This CDR3 has 13 amino acids. The CDR3 spells CASSLSGNQPQHF. The CDR3 nucleotides read TGTGCCAGCAGCTTATCTGGCAATCAGCCCCAGCATTTT. The variable domain in full, completed from reference TRBV7-2 and TRBJ1-5, reads GAGVSQSPSNKVTEKGKDVELRCDPISGHTALYWYRQSLGQGLEFLIYFQGNSAPDKSGLPSDRFSAERTGGSVSTLTIQRTQQEDSAVYLCASSLSGNQPQHFGDGTRLSIL.

The V and J genes are TRBV29-1 and TRBJ1-2; maybe TRBD1 (5 bases). V was pared by 5 bases and J by 4 bases, with 14 bases between. The germline V gene has CDR1 SQVTM and CDR2 ANQGSEA. The CDR3 loop spans 13 amino acids. The CDR3 region has the DNA TGCAGCGTTCGGCGGCGGGGCCCCTATGGCTACACCTTC. This encodes CSVRRRGPYGYTF.

The chain carries TRBV15 and TRBJ2-5; D unclear. CDR1 and CDR2 from the germline V gene are LNHNV and YYDKDF (reference sequence). V was cut by 3 bases and J by 5 bases, with 10 bases left in between. The CDR3 length is 13 residues. The DNA for the CDR3 is TGTGCCACCAGCAGTGCTACGTTGGAGACCCAGTACTTC. Its translation is CATSSATLETQYF. Full variable domain (missing parts from reference TRBV15 and TRBJ2-5): DAMVIQNPRYQVTQFGKPVTLSCSQTLNHNVMYWYQQKSSQAPKLLFHYYDKDFNNEADTPDNFQSRRPNTSFCFLDIRSPGLGDTAMYLCATSSATLETQYFGPGTRLLVL.

This chain joins TRBV5-1 and TRBJ2-1; 11 bases are a match to TRBD2. Trimming took 0 bases from V and 8 from J; bases not matched to a gene: 7. Per germline, CDR1 SGHRS and CDR2 YFSETQ. This CDR3 region has 16 residues. CDR3 loop: CASSLGTSGSTDEQFF. In nucleotides, the CDR3 is TGCGCCAGCAGCTTGGGAACTAGCGGGAGTACGGATGAGCAGTTCTTC.

The chain employs TRBV19 and TRBJ1-5; no definite D call. Germline values: CDR1 LNHDA, CDR2 SQIVND (reference sequence). The CDR3 covers 15 residues. V was clipped by 6 bases and J by 2 bases, with 14 bases between them. CDR3 loop: CASSPEGSGNQPQHF. The CDR3 DNA reads as TGTGCCAGTAGCCCAGAGGGTAGTGGCAATCAGCCCCAGCATTTT.

V usage is TRBV11-3 and J usage is TRBJ2-7; D could derive from TRBD1 or TRBD2 (5 bases each). V shed 3 bases and J shed 6 bases, with 15 bases lying between them. The CDR3 contains 14 residues. The germline gives CDR1 SGHNT, CDR2 YENEEA. CDR3 bases: TGTGCCAGCAGCTTGAATGCAGGGACCCGCGAGCAGTACTTC. It translates to CASSLNAGTREQYF.

This clone occurred many times. The chain joins TRBV27 to TRBJ1-5; weak D call: TRBD1 (6 bases). V was trimmed by 5 bases and J by 4 bases, leaving 18 bases between them. From germline, CDR1 is MNHEY and CDR2 SMNVEV (reference sequence). This CDR3 comprises 16 residues. Written as DNA, the CDR3 is TGTGCCAGCAGTCCCCGGACAGTGACAAGGAATCAGCCCCAGCATTTT. Translation gives CASSPRTVTRNQPQHF.

The chain carries TRBV10-3 and TRBJ2-3; 9 bases align to TRBD2. CDR1 and CDR2 from the germline V gene are ENHRY and SYGVKD. Unmatched junction bases numbered 4, after V lost 3 bases and J lost 0 bases. This CDR3 contains 16 residues. This CDR3 is CAISELAGSSTDTQYF. CDR3 coding DNA: TGTGCCATCAGTGAACTAGCGGGCAGTAGCACAGATACGCAGTATTTT.

The chain uses TRBV5-1 and TRBJ1-5; TRBD1 aligns across 9 bases. The CDR3 totals 14 residues. In germline, CDR1 is SGHRS, CDR2 YFSETQ. Trimming took 4 bases from V and 5 from J; bases not matched to a gene: 4. Written as DNA, the CDR3 is TGCGCCAGCAGCGACGGGACAGGGCATCAGCCCCAGCATTTT. This gives the protein CASSDGTGHQPQHF.

The chain joins TRBV7-6 to TRBJ2-1; 9 bases line up with TRBD2. Germline V CDR1 and CDR2: SGHVS, FNYEAQ. CDR3 length: 15 amino acids. V trimming: 1 base; J trimming: 7 bases; junction bases outside the gene matches: 5. CDR3 sequence: CASSLVSGSVNEQFF. Here the CDR3 DNA reads TGTGCCAGCAGCTTAGTTAGCGGGAGTGTGAATGAGCAGTTCTTC. The full variable domain, its missing parts supplied by reference TRBV7-6 and TRBJ2-1, is GAGVSQSPRYKVTKRGQDVALRCDPISGHVSLYWYRQALGQGPEFLTYFNYEAQQDKSGLPNDRFSAERPEGSISTLTIQRTEQRDSAMYRCASSLVSGSVNEQFFGPGTRLTVL.

The chain recombines TRBV5-1 with TRBJ2-2; 7 nucleotides agree with TRBD1. Germline trimming cut 0 bases from V and 2 bases from J; bases unmatched to any gene: 4. There are 16 residues in the CDR3. Per the germline V gene, CDR1 is SGHRS and CDR2 is YFSETQ. Here the CDR3 reads CASSLEQGINTGELFF. The DNA of the CDR3 is TGCGCCAGCAGCTTGGAACAGGGGATTAACACCGGGGAGCTGTTTTTT. Supplemented by reference TRBV5-1 and TRBJ2-2, the full variable domain reads KAGVTQTPRYLIKTRGQQVTLSCSPISGHRSVSWYQQTPGQGLQFLFEYFSETQRNKGNFPGRFSGRQFSNSRSEMNVSTLELGDSALYLCASSLEQGINTGELFFGEGSRLTVL.

The chain recombines TRBV11-2 with TRBJ2-1; D is perhaps TRBD1 (6 bases). Looked up from germline, CDR1 is SGHAT and CDR2 is FQNNGV. With 7 bases removed from V and 12 bases from J, the gap between germline ends came to 19 bases. CDR3 size: 13 residues. CDR3 residues: CASTSPRGRGQFF. CDR3 DNA sequence: TGTGCCAGCACCTCACCGAGAGGCAGGGGGCAGTTCTTC.

Concerning this clone itself: The sample carries other DNA sequences with the same CDR3. The CDR3 is CASSSTDSYEQYF. In DNA, the CDR3 is TGTGCCAGCAGTTCGACAGACTCCTACGAGCAGTACTTC. The genes are TRBV6-6 and TRBJ2-7; TRBD1 might be the D (5 bases). This CDR3 has 13 amino acids. V was trimmed by 4 bases and J by 0 bases, leaving 7 bases between them. Germline CDR1 reads MNHNY; CDR2 reads SVGAGI (reference sequence).

The V call is TRBV6-1, the J call TRBJ2-7; weak D call: TRBD1 (7 bases). Per the germline V gene, CDR1 is MNHNS and CDR2 is SASEGT. V was pared by 5 bases and J by 4 bases, with 12 bases between. The CDR3 has 13 residues. CDR3 coding DNA: TGTGCCAGCAGTCTGCAGGGGGGATACGAGCAGTACTTC. Amino acids: CASSLQGGYEQYF.

This clone was recorded a few times. The chain has TRBV7-9 and TRBJ1-3; unclear D gene. From germline, CDR1 is SEHNR and CDR2 FQNEAQ (reference sequence). The germline V and J ends were trimmed by 0 bases and 2 bases, with 8 bases remaining between them. There are 15 residues in the CDR3. CDR3: CASSLAVLPGNTIYF. CDR3 in DNA: TGTGCCAGCAGCTTAGCGGTCCTCCCTGGAAACACCATATATTTT.

This chain links TRBV7-9 with TRBJ2-7; D might be TRBD1 or TRBD2, each matching 5 bases. V lost 3 bases and J lost 7, with 19 bases in between. CDR1 and CDR2 from the germline V gene are SEHNR and FQNEAQ (reference sequence). This CDR3 comprises 15 residues. CDR3 amino acids: CASSFSGTAKGEQYF. DNA of the CDR3: TGTGCCAGCAGCTTCTCCGGGACGGCCAAGGGGGAGCAGTACTTC.

This clone was recorded once. V usage is TRBV5-8 and J usage is TRBJ2-5; D uncertain. Trimming left V 4 bases short and J 1 base short, with 14 bases between. The CDR3 spans 15 residues. The germline V gene has CDR1 SGHTS and CDR2 YDEGEE. The CDR3 loop reads CASSPNGNFQETQYF. DNA of the CDR3: TGTGCCAGCAGCCCCAACGGTAACTTCCAAGAGACCCAGTACTTC. Based on the CDR3 plus reference TRBV5-8 and TRBJ2-5, the full variable domain is EAGVTQSPTHLIKTRGQQATLRCSPISGHTSVYWYQQALGLGLQFLLWYDEGEERNRGNFPPRFSGRQFPNYSSELNVNALELEDSALYLCASSPNGNFQETQYFGPGTRLLVL.

V gene TRBV15 combines with J gene TRBJ2-2; D is possibly TRBD2 (5 bases). Germline V gene lookup returns CDR1 LNHNV and CDR2 YYDKDF (reference sequence). The CDR3 is 17 amino acids. Between the trimmed V and J ends, which lost 5 bases and 0 bases, there was a span of 16 bases. The DNA of the CDR3 is TGTGCCACCAGCGGCAGCGTGAGCGGCTCGAACACCGGGGAGCTGTTTTTT. Amino acid sequence: CATSGSVSGSNTGELFF.

This chain links TRBV5-1 with TRBJ2-1; 9 nucleotides align to TRBD1. CDR1 is SGHRS and CDR2 is YFSETQ in the germline V gene. CDR3 length: 15 residues. With V trimmed by 3 bases and J by 6 bases, 7 bases remained unmatched. CDR3 loop: CASSSPGQGGNEQFF. The CDR3, as DNA: TGCGCCAGCAGCTCCCCGGGACAGGGCGGCAATGAGCAGTTCTTC.

The chain uses TRBV9 and TRBJ1-4; D gene ambiguous. Germline V gene sequence: CDR1 SGDLS, CDR2 YYNGEE. The CDR3 sequence is 13 residues long. V was trimmed by 5 bases and J by 4 bases, leaving 9 bases between them. The CDR3 DNA reads TGTGCCAGCAGTTCTCACCATAATGAAAAACTGTTTTTT. Residues: CASSSHHNEKLFF. Full variable domain (outside the CDR3, taken from reference TRBV9 and TRBJ1-4): DSGVTQTPKHLITATGQRVTLRCSPRSGDLSVYWYQQSLDQGLQFLIQYYNGEERAKGNILERFSAQQFPDLHSELNLSSLELGDSALYFCASSSHHNEKLFFGSGTQLSVL.

This sequence joins TRBV7-9 and TRBJ1-1, with D possibly TRBD1 on 6 matching bases. This CDR3 is 16 amino acids long. Trimming left V 1 base short and J 6 bases short, with 18 bases between. Germline assignment: CDR1 SEHNR and CDR2 FQNEAQ (reference sequence). The CDR3 is CASSLEGKGDGAEAFF. CDR3 DNA: TGTGCCAGCAGCTTAGAGGGGAAGGGGGATGGGGCTGAAGCTTTCTTT.

The rearrangement links TRBV10-2 to TRBJ2-1; D ambiguous. The CDR3 runs to 15 residues. Germline V gene sequence: CDR1 WSHSY, CDR2 SAAADI. Trimming stripped 3 bases from V and 1 base from J, with 10 bases between. The CDR3 here is CASSDGPPSYNEQFF. The CDR3 region has the DNA TGCGCCAGCAGTGATGGACCTCCTTCCTACAATGAGCAGTTCTTC.

V is TRBV7-3 and J is TRBJ2-1, with D tentatively TRBD2 (6 bases). This CDR3 contains 13 residues. Germline values: CDR1 SGHTA, CDR2 FQGTGA. V dropped 5 bases and J dropped 7 bases, with 12 bases sitting between them. The CDR3 DNA reads TGTGCCAGCAGCATCTTGGAGGGGAATGAGCAGTTCTTC. Its translation is CASSILEGNEQFF.

The chain has TRBV25-1 and TRBJ1-1; D ambiguous. CDR1 and CDR2 from the germline V gene are MGHDK and SYGVNS. The CDR3 covers 13 residues. Trimming removed 7 bases from V and 4 bases from J, with 13 bases in between. The CDR3 DNA follows: TGTGCCAGCATTAGGATGGAGGGCACTGAAGCTTTCTTT. The encoded protein is CASIRMEGTEAFF. Supplemented by reference TRBV25-1 and TRBJ1-1, the full variable domain reads EADIYQTPRYLVIGTGKKITLECSQTMGHDKMYWYQQDPGMELHLIHYSYGVNSTEKGDLSSESTVSRIRTEHFPLTLESARPSHTSQYLCASIRMEGTEAFFGQGTRLTVV.

V is TRBV30 and J is TRBJ2-1; 11 bases map to TRBD2. The V and J ends lost 0 bases and 8 bases, in that order; junction bases with no gene match: 9. Per the germline V gene, CDR1 is GTSNPN and CDR2 is SVGIG (reference sequence). The CDR3 is made up of 16 amino acids. The CDR3 sequence is CAWSVGSGRALYEQFF. The CDR3 DNA follows: TGTGCCTGGAGTGTGGGTAGCGGGAGGGCCTTATATGAGCAGTTCTTC.

This clone was recorded once. This chain joins TRBV28 and TRBJ1-4; D ambiguous. With 6 bases removed from V and 0 bases from J, the gap between germline ends came to 11 bases. The CDR3 contains 15 residues. Germline lookup yields CDR1 MDHEN and CDR2 SYDVKM. The CDR3 loop is CASSSPISTNEKLFF. The CDR3 DNA sequence: TGTGCCAGCAGCTCCCCGATCTCAACTAATGAAAAACTGTTTTTT.

In its sample, this clone was seen a few times. The chain combines TRBV19 with TRBJ1-4; D possibly corresponds to TRBD1 (5 bases). V was trimmed by 3 bases and J by 0 bases, leaving 14 bases between them. The CDR3 is made up of 17 amino acids. Per the germline V gene, CDR1 is LNHDA and CDR2 is SQIVND (reference sequence). The CDR3 DNA reads as TGTGCCAGTAGTATTATCTGGACACTAGCAACTAATGAAAAACTGTTTTTT. This translates into CASSIIWTLATNEKLFF.

The chain carries TRBV6-6 and TRBJ1-5, with D perhaps matching TRBD1 (6 bases). V lost 6 bases, J lost 1 base, and 13 bases lay in between. CDR1 is MNHNY and CDR2 is SVGAGI in the germline V gene (reference sequence). This CDR3 contains 15 residues. The CDR3 reads CASSRTAQSNQPQHF. The CDR3 region has the DNA TGTGCCAGCAGCCGGACAGCCCAAAGCAATCAGCCCCAGCATTTT.

The chain couples TRBV5-1 to TRBJ2-3, with TRBD1 identical over 9 bases. CDR1 SGHRS and CDR2 YFSETQ come from the germline V gene. The CDR3 consists of 15 residues. V was pared by 3 bases and J by 4 bases, with 6 bases of the junction left unmatched. This CDR3 is CASSSGTGISDTQYF. CDR3 sequence (DNA): TGCGCCAGCAGCTCCGGGACAGGGATTTCAGATACGCAGTATTTT.